One sample yielded the 3 T cell receptor beta chains listed below, sequenced in a study of regulatory T cells in long-lasting Graves disease. Investigators prepared the TCR beta libraries by applying iRepertoire HTBI primers and Arm-PCR of CDR3 regions. TCRdb independently ran MiXCR on the multiplex PCR reads; one entry per CDR3 protein. Among a few hundred thousand distinct CDR3 sequences listed, roughly 20% were seen once. The sample's time point: persistent/refractory GD, antithyroid drugs over 5 years with positive TRAb. Researchers made the TCR library from RNA that was extracted from PBMCs. The sequencing used peripheral blood mononuclear cells (PBMCs), collected when the disease was refractory, from a patient treated with antithyroid drugs. The receptor source for this set is a middle-aged woman with Graves disease.

In its sample, this clonotype was seen many times. The V gene is TRBV10-3, the J gene TRBJ2-5, with D tentatively TRBD1 or TRBD2 (5 bases each). Germline-derived CDR1 and CDR2 are ENHRY and SYGVKD. V dropped 0 bases and J dropped 5 bases, with 16 bases sitting between them. The CDR3 is made up of 16 amino acids. The CDR3 DNA sequence: TGTGCCATCAGTGAGTCGGGACCCCGCCCCGTGGAGACCCAGTACTTC. Amino acids: CAISESGPRPVETQYF.

This clonotype was recorded many times. The chain links TRBV28 to TRBJ2-7; TRBD2 is a possible D gene (5 bases). Looked up from germline, CDR1 is MDHEN and CDR2 is SYDVKM. This CDR3 has 13 amino acids. Trimming stripped 1 base from V and 3 bases from J, with 7 bases between. The CDR3 loop is CASSLLEDYEQYF. The CDR3 DNA follows: TGTGCCAGCAGTTTATTGGAGGACTACGAGCAGTACTTC. Full variable domain (missing parts from reference TRBV28 and TRBJ2-7): DVKVTQSSRYLVKRTGEKVFLECVQDMDHENMFWYRQDPGLGLRLIYFSYDVKMKEKGDIPEGYSVSREKKERFSLILESASTNQTSMYLCASSLLEDYEQYFGPGTRLTVT.

V gene TRBV3-1 combines with J gene TRBJ1-2, with D perhaps TRBD1 (6 bases). The germline V gene encodes CDR1 LGHDT and CDR2 YNNKEL (reference sequence). Trimming shortened V by 1 base and J by 4 bases, and 19 bases separated the two germline ends. This CDR3 spans 17 amino acids. The CDR3 DNA reads TGTGCCAGCAGCCAAGTTGGGGGCAGGCGCCCCTTCTATGGCTACACCTTC. Protein product: CASSQVGGRRPFYGYTF.